This T cell receptor beta chain was sequenced for a study of blood T cell repertoires in COVID-19. Across the study: From the United States, Italy and Spain came samples of acute and convalescent COVID-19. Nucleic acid was either cDNA or gDNA, and it came from T cells, B-cell-depleted T cells, or PBMCs.

Trimming at V came to 1 base and at J to 10 bases, leaving 6 bases not matched to a gene. The CDR3 length is 14 residues. CDR1 is SGHAT and CDR2 is FQNNGV in the germline V gene. Authors' processing steps: Reference gene primer amplification yielded estimated nucleated cell counts. Profiled with immunoSEQ multiplex PCR; TCRdb holds only in-frame clones, not every one. V, J and clone size derive from that table, while D and trimming were established from the DNA sequence. The sample holds a few hundred thousand clones, roughly 88% seen once. Sequencing used peripheral blood. The receptor comes from a man aged 40-49 years who had recovered from COVID-19. This rearrangement joins TRBV11-2 to TRBJ2-1; 8 bases fit TRBD1. The CDR3 reads CASSLGDRSGEQFF. The CDR3 DNA reads as TGTGCCAGCAGCTTAGGGGACAGGTCGGGAGAGCAGTTCTTC.